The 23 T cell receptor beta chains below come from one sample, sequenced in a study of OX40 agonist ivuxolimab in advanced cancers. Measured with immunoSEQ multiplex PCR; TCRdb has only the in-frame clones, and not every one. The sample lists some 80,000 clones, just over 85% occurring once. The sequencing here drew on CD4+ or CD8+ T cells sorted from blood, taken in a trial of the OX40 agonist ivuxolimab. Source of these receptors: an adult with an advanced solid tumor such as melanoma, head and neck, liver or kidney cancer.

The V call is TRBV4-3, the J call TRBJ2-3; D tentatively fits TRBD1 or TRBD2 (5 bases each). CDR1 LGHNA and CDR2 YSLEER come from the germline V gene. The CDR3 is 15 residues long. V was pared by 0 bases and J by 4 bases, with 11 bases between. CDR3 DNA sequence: TGCGCCAGCAGCCAAGAGGGGGTGAGAGCAGATACGCAGTATTTT. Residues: CASSQEGVRADTQYF.

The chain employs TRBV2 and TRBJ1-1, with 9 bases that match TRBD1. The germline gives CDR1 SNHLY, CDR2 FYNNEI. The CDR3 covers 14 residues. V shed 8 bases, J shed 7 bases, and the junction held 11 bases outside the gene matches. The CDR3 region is CASPIGTGRIEAFF. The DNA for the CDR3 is TGTGCCAGCCCGATAGGGACAGGGCGAATTGAAGCTTTCTTT.

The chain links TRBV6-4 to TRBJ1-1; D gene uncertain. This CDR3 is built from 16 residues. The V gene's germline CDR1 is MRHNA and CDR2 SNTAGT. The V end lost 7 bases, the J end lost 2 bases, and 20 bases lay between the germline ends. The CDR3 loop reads CASNMGRHQLNTEAFF. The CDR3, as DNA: TGTGCCAGCAACATGGGAAGACATCAACTCAACACTGAAGCTTTCTTT.

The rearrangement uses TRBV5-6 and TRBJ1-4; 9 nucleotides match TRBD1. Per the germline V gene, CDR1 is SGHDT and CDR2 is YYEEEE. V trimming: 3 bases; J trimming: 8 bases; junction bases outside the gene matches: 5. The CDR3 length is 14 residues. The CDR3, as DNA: TGTGCCAGCAGCTCACAGGGGGCAGGGGAAAAACTGTTTTTT. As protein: CASSSQGAGEKLFF.

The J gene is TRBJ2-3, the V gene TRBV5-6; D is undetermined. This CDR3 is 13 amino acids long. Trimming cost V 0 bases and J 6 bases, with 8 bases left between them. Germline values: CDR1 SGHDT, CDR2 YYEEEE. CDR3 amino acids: CASSLGRRDTQYF. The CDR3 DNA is TGTGCCAGCAGCTTGGGCCGCAGGGATACGCAGTATTTT. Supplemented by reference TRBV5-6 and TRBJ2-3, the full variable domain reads DAGVTQSPTHLIKTRGQQVTLRCSPKSGHDTVSWYQQALGQGPQFIFQYYEEEERQRGNFPDRFSGHQFPNYSSELNVNALLLGDSALYLCASSLGRRDTQYFGPGTRLTVL.

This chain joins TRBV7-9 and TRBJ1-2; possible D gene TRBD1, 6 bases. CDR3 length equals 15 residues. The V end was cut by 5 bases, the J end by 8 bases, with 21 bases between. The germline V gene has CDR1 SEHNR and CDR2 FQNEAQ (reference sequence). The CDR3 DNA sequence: TGTGCCAGCAGCCCGGGACACCAGTCGGCCTGGGGCTACACCTTC. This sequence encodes CASSPGHQSAWGYTF.

The CDR3 region has the DNA TGTGCCAGCAGCGTAGGAATAGCGGGGGGGCTGCAAGAGACCCAGTACTTC. This gives the protein CASSVGIAGGLQETQYF. This chain links TRBV9 with TRBJ2-5, with 11 positions matching TRBD2. This CDR3 is 17 amino acids long. V shed 0 bases and J 2 bases; nucleotides not matched to a gene: 6. Germline loops: CDR1 SGDLS, CDR2 YYNGEE.

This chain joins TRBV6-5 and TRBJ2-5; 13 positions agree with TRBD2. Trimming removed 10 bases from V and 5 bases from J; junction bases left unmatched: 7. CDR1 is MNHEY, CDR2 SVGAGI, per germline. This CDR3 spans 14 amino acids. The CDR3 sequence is CATGLAGARETQYF. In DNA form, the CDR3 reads TGTGCCACCGGACTAGCGGGGGCCCGGGAGACCCAGTACTTC.

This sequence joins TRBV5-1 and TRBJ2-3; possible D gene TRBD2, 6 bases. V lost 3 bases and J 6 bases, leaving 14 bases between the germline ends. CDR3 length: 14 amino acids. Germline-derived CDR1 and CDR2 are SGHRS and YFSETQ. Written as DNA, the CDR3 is TGCGCCAGCAGCTCTCAGCGGGCCTGGGATACGCAGTATTTT. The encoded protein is CASSSQRAWDTQYF.

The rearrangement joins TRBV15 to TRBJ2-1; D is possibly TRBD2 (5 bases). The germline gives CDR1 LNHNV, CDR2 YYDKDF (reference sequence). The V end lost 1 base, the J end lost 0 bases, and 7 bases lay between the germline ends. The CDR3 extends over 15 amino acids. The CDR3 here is CATSRAAGSYNEQFF. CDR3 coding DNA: TGTGCCACCAGCAGAGCGGCGGGCTCCTACAATGAGCAGTTCTTC.

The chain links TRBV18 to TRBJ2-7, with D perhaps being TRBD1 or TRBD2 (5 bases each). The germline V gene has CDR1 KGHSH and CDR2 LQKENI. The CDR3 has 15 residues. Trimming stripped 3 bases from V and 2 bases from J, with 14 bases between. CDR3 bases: TGTGCCAGCTCACCTACTAGTGGGGCCCCCTACGAGCAGTACTTC. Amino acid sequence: CASSPTSGAPYEQYF. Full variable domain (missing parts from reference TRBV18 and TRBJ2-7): NAGVMQNPRHLVRRRGQEARLRCSPMKGHSHVYWYRQLPEEGLKFMVYLQKENIIDESGMPKERFSAEFPKEGPSILRIQQVVRGDSAAYFCASSPTSGAPYEQYFGPGTRLTVT.

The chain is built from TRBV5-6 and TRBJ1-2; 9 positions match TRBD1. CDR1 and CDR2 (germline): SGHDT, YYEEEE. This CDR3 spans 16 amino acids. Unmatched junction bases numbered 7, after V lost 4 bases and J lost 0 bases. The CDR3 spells CASSGDRVGSNYGYTF. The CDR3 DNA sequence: TGTGCCAGCAGCGGGGACAGGGTGGGATCTAACTATGGCTACACCTTC.

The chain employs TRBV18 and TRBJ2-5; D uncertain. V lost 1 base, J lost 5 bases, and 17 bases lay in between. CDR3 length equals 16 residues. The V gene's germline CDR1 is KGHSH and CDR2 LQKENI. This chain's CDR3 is CASSPLGIGSGETQYF. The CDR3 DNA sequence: TGTGCCAGCTCACCACTCGGCATCGGGTCCGGGGAGACCCAGTACTTC.

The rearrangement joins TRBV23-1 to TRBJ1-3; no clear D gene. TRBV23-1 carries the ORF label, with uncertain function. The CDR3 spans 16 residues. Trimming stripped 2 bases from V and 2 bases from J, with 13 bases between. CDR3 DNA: TGCGCCAGCAGTCAAGGTAAGAGGAGGGCTGGAAACACCATATATTTT. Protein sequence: CASSQGKRRAGNTIYF.

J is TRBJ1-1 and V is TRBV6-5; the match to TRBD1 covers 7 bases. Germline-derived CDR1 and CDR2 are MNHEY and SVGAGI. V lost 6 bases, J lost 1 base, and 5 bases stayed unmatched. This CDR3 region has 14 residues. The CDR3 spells CASRRDSKNTEAFF. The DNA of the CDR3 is TGTGCCAGCAGGCGGGACAGCAAGAACACTGAAGCTTTCTTT.

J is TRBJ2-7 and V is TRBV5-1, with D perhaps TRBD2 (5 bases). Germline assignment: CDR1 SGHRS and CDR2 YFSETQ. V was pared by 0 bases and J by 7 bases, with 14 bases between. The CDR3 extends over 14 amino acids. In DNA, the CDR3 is TGCGCCAGCAGCTTGGCTCCCGACTATGAAGAGCAGTACTTC. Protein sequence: CASSLAPDYEEQYF.

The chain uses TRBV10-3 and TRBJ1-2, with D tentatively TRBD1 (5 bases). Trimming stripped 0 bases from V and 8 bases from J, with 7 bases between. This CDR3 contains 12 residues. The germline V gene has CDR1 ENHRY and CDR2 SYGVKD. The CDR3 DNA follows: TGTGCCATCAGTGAGTCTAGGGGCGGCTACACCTTC. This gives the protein CAISESRGGYTF.

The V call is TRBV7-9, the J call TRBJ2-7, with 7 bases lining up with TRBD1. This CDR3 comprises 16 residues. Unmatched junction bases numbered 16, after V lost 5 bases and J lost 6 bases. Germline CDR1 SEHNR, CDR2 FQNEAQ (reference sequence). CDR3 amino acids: CASSATDRVVTGEQYF. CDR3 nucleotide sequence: TGTGCCAGCAGCGCCACCGACAGGGTGGTAACGGGCGAGCAGTACTTC.

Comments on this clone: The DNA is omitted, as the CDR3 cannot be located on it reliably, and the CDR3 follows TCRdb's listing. This CDR3 reads CASRGVGQGAGIAF. The chain is built from TRBV2 and TRBJ1-2; the D call of TRBD1 is as the table states it, not checked on the DNA. The CDR3 extends over 14 residues, inclusive of both ends. CDR1 is SNHLY, CDR2 FYNNEI, per germline.

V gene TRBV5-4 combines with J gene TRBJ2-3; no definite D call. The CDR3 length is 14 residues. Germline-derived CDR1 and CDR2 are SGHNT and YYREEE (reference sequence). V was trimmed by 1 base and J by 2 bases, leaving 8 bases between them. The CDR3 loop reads CASSLSQTTDTQYF. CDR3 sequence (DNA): TGTGCCAGCAGCTTGTCCCAGACCACAGATACGCAGTATTTT.

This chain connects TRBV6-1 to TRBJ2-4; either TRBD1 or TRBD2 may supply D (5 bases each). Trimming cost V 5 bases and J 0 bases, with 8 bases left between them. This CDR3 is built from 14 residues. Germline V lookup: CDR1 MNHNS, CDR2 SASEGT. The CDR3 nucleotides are TGTGCCAGCAGTCCCGGGACAGCCAAAAACATTCAGTACTTC. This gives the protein CASSPGTAKNIQYF.

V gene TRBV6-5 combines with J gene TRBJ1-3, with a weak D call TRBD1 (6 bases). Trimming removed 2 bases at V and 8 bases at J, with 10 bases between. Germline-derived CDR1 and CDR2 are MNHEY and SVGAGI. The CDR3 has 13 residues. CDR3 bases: TGTGCCAGCAGTTACAGTCAGGGGTACACCATATATTTT. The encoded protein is CASSYSQGYTIYF.

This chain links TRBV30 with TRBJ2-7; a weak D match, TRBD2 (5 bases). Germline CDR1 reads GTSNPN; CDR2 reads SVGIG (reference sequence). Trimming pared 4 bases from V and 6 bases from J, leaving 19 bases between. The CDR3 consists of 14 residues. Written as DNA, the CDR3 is TGTGCCTGGAAAAGACGGGATCTGGCCATCGAGCAGTACTTC. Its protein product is CAWKRRDLAIEQYF.